Detailed here is one T cell receptor beta chain. Its antigen is unknown. This sample was included in a study of T cell repertoires in cytomegalovirus infection. Each CDR3 protein gets one entry after TCRdb re-called the reads with MiXCR. In the table there are 250,000 to 350,000 distinct CDR3 sequences, 20% to 30% of which are singletons. The CDR3 has 15 amino acids. V lost 4 bases and J 0 bases, leaving 10 bases between the germline ends. In germline, CDR1 is SGHVS, CDR2 FQNEAQ. Study results and caveats: CMV-specific HLA-C-restricted TCR beta clonotypes dominated the ex vivo response.

The clonotype originates from a human donor in good health (CMV status not recorded). Some clones in this sample may be carry-over from other donors' samples. The genes are TRBV7-8 and TRBJ1-3, with D uncertain. Sample: PBMCs. In nucleotides, the CDR3 is TGTGCCAGCAGCTCCGGACGGACCTCTGGAAACACCATATATTTT. It specifies CASSSGRTSGNTIYF.